In this sample, the clone carrying this T cell receptor (beta chain) turned up many times. The antigen remains unidentified. This record belongs to a study of T cells in Graves' hyperthyroidism and ophthalmopathy. Regarding the study as a whole: Ophthalmopathy was predicted by the model a median of about 6.7 months ahead of onset.

TCR beta CDR3 sequences were amplified from RNA transcripts. In the first-round RT-PCR of the TCR CDR3, the HTBI primer set was used. MiXCR, applied by TCRdb to the multiplex PCR reads, yields one record per CDR3 protein. The repertoire holds hundreds of thousands of distinct CDR3 sequences, roughly 22% seen once, with roughly 35% in the top ten. The CDR3 spans 14 residues. Trimming took 9 bases from V and 0 from J, leaving 15 bases between them. CDR1 and CDR2 (germline): SGHAT, FQNNGV. Ophthalmopathy patients had Clinical Activity Score at least 3, NOSPECS grade at least 4, duration under 3 months. Any patient presenting with uncontrolled infection, other autoimmune disease, pregnancy or lactation was left out. Orbital computed tomography, thyroid ultrasound, serum thyroxine and TRAb, and clinical symptoms together informed the diagnoses.

The chain has TRBV11-2 and TRBJ2-7, with D perhaps being TRBD1 or TRBD2 (6 bases each). This sequence originates from a middle-aged woman with Graves' ophthalmopathy. Specimen: blood. Here the CDR3 DNA reads TGTGCCAGTAAGACGCGGGACACCTCCTACGAGCAGTACTTC. This gives the protein CASKTRDTSYEQYF.